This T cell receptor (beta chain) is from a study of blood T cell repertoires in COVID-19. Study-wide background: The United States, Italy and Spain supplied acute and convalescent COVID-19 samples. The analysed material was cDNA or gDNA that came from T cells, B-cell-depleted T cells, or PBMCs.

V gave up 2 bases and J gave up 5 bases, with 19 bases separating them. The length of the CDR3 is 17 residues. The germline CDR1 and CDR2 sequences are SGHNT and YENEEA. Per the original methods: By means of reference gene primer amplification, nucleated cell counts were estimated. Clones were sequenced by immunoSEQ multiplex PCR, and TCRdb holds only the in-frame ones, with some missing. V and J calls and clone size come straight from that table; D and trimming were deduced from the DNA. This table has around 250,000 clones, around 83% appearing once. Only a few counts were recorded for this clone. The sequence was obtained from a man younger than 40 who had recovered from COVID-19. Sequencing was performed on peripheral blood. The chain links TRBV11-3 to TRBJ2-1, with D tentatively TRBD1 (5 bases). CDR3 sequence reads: CASSLTFTTTRDNEQFF. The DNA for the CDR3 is TGTGCCAGCAGCTTAACGTTTACGACCACCAGGGACAATGAGCAGTTCTTC.